This is a list of T cell receptor beta chains from one sample in a study of control samples from healthy donors and cancer patients. Libraries were prepared by immunoSEQ multiplex PCR; TCRdb keeps only in-frame clonotypes and omits some of them. The data show 30,000 to 35,000 clones, around 94% seen once. The sequenced sample consisted of blood. These receptors were taken from a man aged 55 to 70 in good health. Both conserved end residues are part of each CDR3. The order of the fields is J gene, clone size, D gene, V gene, CDR3 protein, CDR3 DNA. A D gene is named only where the DNA matches it firmly. Clone size is given for some rows only: seen once, a few or many times, or a class if the clone is expanded.

TRBJ2-1	NA	NA	TRBV10-3	CAISPREYSNEQFF	TGTGCCATCAGTCCGCGGGAATATAGCAATGAGCAGTTCTTC
TRBJ2-7	NA	TRBD1	TRBV5-5	CASTWTGSFSYEQYF	TGTGCCAGCACATGGACAGGTTCGTTCTCCTACGAGCAGTACTTC
TRBJ2-2	NA	NA	TRBV5-1	CASSLGSGELFF	TGCGCCAGCAGCTTGGGTTCCGGGGAGCTGTTTTTT
TRBJ2-4	NA	TRBD1	TRBV15	CATSNKLKTGGNIQYF	TGTGCCACCAGCAACAAACTCAAGACAGGGGGTAACATTCAGTACTTC
TRBJ2-7	NA	NA	TRBV30	CAWSVGQVYEQYF	TGTGCCTGGAGTGTAGGGCAGGTCTACGAGCAGTACTTC
TRBJ1-3	NA	NA	TRBV18	CASSPPEGQIGNTIYF	TGTGCCAGCTCACCCCCGGAGGGACAAATCGGAAACACCATATATTTT
TRBJ1-3	NA	NA	TRBV7-6	CASSFDRSKVNTIYF	TGTGCCAGCAGCTTTGACAGGTCAAAAGTAAACACCATATATTTT
TRBJ2-7	NA	NA	TRBV27	CASSSPATSSYEQYF	TGTGCCAGCAGTTCGCCCGCGACTAGCTCCTACGAGCAGTACTTC
TRBJ1-1	NA	TRBD1	TRBV4-1	CASSQEDRANTEAFF	TGCGCCAGCAGCCAGGAGGACAGGGCGAACACTGAAGCTTTCTTT
TRBJ1-4	NA	NA	TRBV27	CASSLSGPPGEKLFF	TGTGCCAGCAGTTTATCCGGGCCCCCCGGGGAAAAACTGTTTTTT
TRBJ2-1	NA	NA	TRBV9	CASTGEGAAYNEQFF	TGTGCCAGCACGGGAGAGGGGGCAGCGTACAATGAGCAGTTCTTC
TRBJ2-1	NA	NA	TRBV30	CAWRPRTGRDEQFF	TGTGCCTGGAGACCCCGGACAGGGAGGGATGAGCAGTTCTTC
TRBJ1-6	NA	TRBD1	TRBV19	CASSPGQGYNSPLHF	TGTGCCAGTAGTCCAGGACAGGGTTATAATTCACCCCTCCACTTT
TRBJ1-4	NA	TRBD1	TRBV5-1	CASSRDRGTVEKLFF	TGCGCCAGCAGTCGTGACAGGGGGACGGTTGAAAAACTGTTTTTT
TRBJ2-5	NA	NA	TRBV7-6	CASSNQETQYF	TGTGCCAGCAGCAACCAAGAGACCCAGTACTTC
TRBJ1-3	NA	NA	TRBV10-3	CAISEGTSSGNTIYF	TGTGCCATCAGTGAGGGGACAAGCTCTGGAAACACCATATATTTT
TRBJ2-1	NA	TRBD2	TRBV5-1	CATSGAGGASNEQFF	TGCGCCACCAGCGGGGCGGGGGGGGCCTCCAATGAGCAGTTCTTC
TRBJ1-2	NA	NA	TRBV6-1	CASSDRYGYTF	TGTGCCAGCAGTGATCGATATGGCTACACCTTC
TRBJ2-7	once	TRBD2	TRBV5-1	CASSLGLAGSSYEQYF	TGCGCCAGCAGCTTGGGACTAGCGGGGAGCTCCTACGAGCAGTACTTC
TRBJ2-5	NA	NA	TRBV6-6	CASKAAQETQYF	TGTGCCAGCAAGGCAGCCCAAGAGACCCAGTACTTC
TRBJ2-7	NA	NA	TRBV9	CASSANGGRGEQYF	TGTGCCAGCAGCGCGAACGGGGGCCGGGGCGAGCAGTACTTC
TRBJ2-7	NA	NA	TRBV4-3	CASSQEGGDNCYEQYF	TGCGCCAGCAGCCAAGAGGGGGGGGACAATTGCTACGAGCAGTACTTC
TRBJ2-1	NA	TRBD1	TRBV3-1/TRBV3-2	CASSQFSGGWYNEQFF	TGTGCCAGCAGCCAATTTTCAGGGGGCTGGTACAATGAGCAGTTCTTC
TRBJ2-7	few	TRBD1	TRBV7-2	CASSPSQGAQYEQYF	TGTGCCAGCAGCCCTTCACAGGGGGCCCAATACGAGCAGTACTTC
TRBJ1-5	NA	TRBD1	TRBV7-6	CASSLGTGGDQPQHF	TGTGCCAGCAGCTTAGGGACAGGGGGCGATCAGCCCCAGCATTTT
TRBJ2-3	NA	NA	TRBV11-2	CASSLGGGPDTQYF	TGTGCCAGCAGCCTAGGGGGGGGCCCAGATACGCAGTATTTT
TRBJ2-6	NA	NA	TRBV21-1	CASSKAGDREGGGANVLTF	TGTGCCAGCAGCAAAGCCGGGGACAGGGAGGGAGGCGGGGCCAACGTCCTGACTTTC
TRBJ1-1	once	NA	TRBV3-1/TRBV3-2	CASSQTGLNTEAFF	TGTGCCAGCAGCCAAACCGGATTGAACACTGAAGCTTTCTTT
TRBJ1-2	NA	TRBD1	TRBV30	CAWKGPGQEYYGYTF	TGTGCCTGGAAGGGCCCGGGACAGGAGTACTATGGCTACACCTTC
TRBJ2-3	NA	NA	TRBV3-1/TRBV3-2	CASSPASNTDTQYF	TGTGCCAGCAGCCCCGCTAGCAACACAGATACGCAGTATTTT
TRBJ1-6	NA	NA	TRBV19	CASSIRQPKNSPLHF	TGTGCCAGTAGTATCCGACAGCCGAAGAATTCACCCCTCCACTTT
TRBJ1-5	NA	TRBD1	TRBV11-2	CASSSTTGAGNQPQHF	TGTGCCAGCAGCTCAACGACAGGGGCAGGAAATCAGCCCCAGCATTTT
TRBJ2-5	NA	NA	TRBV12-3/TRBV12-4	CASSLGETQYF	TGTGCCAGCAGTTTAGGGGAGACCCAGTACTTC
TRBJ2-3	NA	NA	TRBV5-1	CASSLEEPSTDTQYF	TGCGCCAGCAGCTTGGAGGAGCCTAGCACAGATACGCAGTATTTT
TRBJ1-5	NA	NA	TRBV7-8	CASSFPGNQPQHF	TGTGCCAGCAGCTTTCCCGGCAATCAGCCCCAGCATTTT
TRBJ1-2	once	NA	TRBV7-2	CASSWDGDYGYTF	TGTGCCAGCAGCTGGGACGGAGACTATGGCTACACCTTC
TRBJ1-1	NA	NA	TRBV5-1	CASSRTATNTEAFF	TGCGCCAGCAGTCGTACTGCAACGAACACTGAAGCTTTCTTT
TRBJ2-7	NA	TRBD1	TRBV5-5	CASSLGDSAYEQYF	TGTGCCAGCAGCTTAGGGGACAGCGCCTACGAGCAGTACTTC
TRBJ1-1	NA	NA	TRBV5-5	CASSLEKGRDTEAFF	TGTGCCAGCAGCCTGGAAAAGGGCAGGGACACTGAAGCTTTCTTT
TRBJ1-6	NA	NA	TRBV27	CASSFVGQLTSSYNSPLHF	TGTGCCAGCAGTTTTGTCGGACAGCTAACAAGCTCCTATAATTCACCCCTCCACTTT
TRBJ2-3	NA	TRBD2	TRBV15	CATSRGGGTDTQYF	TGTGCCACCAGCAGAGGGGGGGGAACAGATACGCAGTATTTT
TRBJ1-1	NA	NA	TRBV19	CASSFVGGNTEAFF	TGTGCCAGTAGCTTTGTGGGAGGGAACACTGAAGCTTTCTTT
TRBJ1-1	NA	NA	TRBV4-2	CASSPQSTEAFF	TGTGCCAGCAGCCCACAGTCCACTGAAGCTTTCTTT
TRBJ1-5	NA	NA	TRBV5-6	CASSYGSNQPQHF	TGTGCCAGCAGCTATGGGAGCAATCAGCCCCAGCATTTT
TRBJ1-2	NA	TRBD1	TRBV7-9	CASSRTGTANGYTF	TGTGCCAGCAGCAGAACCGGGACAGCAAATGGCTACACCTTC
TRBJ1-4	NA	TRBD1	TRBV7-9	CASKDGRTGNDEKLFF	TGTGCCAGTAAAGATGGAAGGACAGGGAACGACGAAAAACTGTTTTTT
TRBJ2-1	NA	TRBD2	TRBV7-3	CASEGIGTSSPRNEQFF	TGTGCCAGCGAGGGGATCGGGACTAGCTCGCCCCGCAATGAGCAGTTCTTC
TRBJ2-3	NA	NA	TRBV4-1	CASSSTGLDTQYF	TGCGCCAGCAGCTCAACGGGGCTAGATACGCAGTATTTT
TRBJ1-4	NA	TRBD1	TRBV27	CASSWVGTGVDGLFF	TGTGCCAGCAGTTGGGTGGGGACAGGGGTGGATGGACTGTTTTTT
TRBJ2-6	NA	NA	TRBV5-6	CASSPGLSSGANVLTF	TGTGCCAGCAGCCCAGGACTGTCTTCTGGGGCCAACGTCCTGACTTTC
TRBJ1-2	NA	NA	TRBV7-9	CASSSLARGGYTF	TGTGCCAGCAGCTCCCTCGCCCGCGGAGGCTACACCTTC
TRBJ1-2	NA	NA	TRBV5-8	CASTLVAADGYTF	TGTGCCAGCACCCTGGTGGCAGCGGATGGCTACACCTTC
TRBJ2-5	NA	NA	TRBV7-7	CASIMDGLQETQYF	TGTGCCAGCATCATGGACGGTCTCCAAGAGACCCAGTACTTC